This is a list of T cell receptor beta chains from one sample in a study of cytomegalovirus exposure and HLA in healthy donors. Generated by immunoSEQ multiplex PCR, the TCRdb table keeps only in-frame clones and is missing some. This sample yields some 160,000 clones, of which about 80% are seen a single time; about 1.7% belongs to the top ten. The sequencing sample was made of PBMCs. The receptors come from a woman between 25 and 40 years old in good health and CMV-seronegative. Both conserved end residues are part of each CDR3. Each record gives: clone size, J gene, V gene, D gene, CDR3 DNA, CDR3 protein. D genes are given only for firm matches. Size is stated for part of the rows, as once, few or many counts, or as a class when the clone is expanded.

>NA|TRBJ2-7|TRBV12-5|TRBD2
TGTGCTAGTGGCCCTGGGGGGGGGTCTGGGGAGCAGTACTTC
CASGPGGGSGEQYF
>NA|TRBJ1-1|TRBV7-9|NA
TGTGCCAGCAGCTTAGGGGGGCAGACTTTTGAAGCTTTCTTT
CASSLGGQTFEAFF
>few|TRBJ1-3|TRBV4-3|NA
TGCGCCAGCAGCCATTCCCCAGGGAAATCTGGAAACACCATATATTTT
CASSHSPGKSGNTIYF
>NA|TRBJ2-5|TRBV6-5|TRBD2
TGTGCCAGCACCCAACTCCGGGGGGGTGGGGAGACCCAGTACTTC
CASTQLRGGGETQYF
>NA|TRBJ1-1|TRBV11-2|NA
TGTGCCAGCAGCTTAGATGGGAGGAACACTGAAGCTTTCTTT
CASSLDGRNTEAFF
>NA|TRBJ2-7|TRBV9|NA
TGTGCCAGCTCCCGGGACATAGGCTCCTACGAGCAGTACTTC
CASSRDIGSYEQYF
>NA|TRBJ2-7|TRBV18|NA
TGTGCCAGCTCACCACCGGTGCAGGCCTCCTACGAGCAGTACTTC
CASSPPVQASYEQYF
>NA|TRBJ2-1|TRBV14|TRBD2
TGTGCCAGCAGCCAAGGAGCGGGGGGGCCTGGTGAGCAGTTCTTC
CASSQGAGGPGEQFF
>once|TRBJ1-1|TRBV6-5|NA
TGTGCCACCGCGGGGGAGAACACTGAAGCTTTCTTT
CATAGENTEAFF
>few|TRBJ1-5|TRBV7-6|TRBD1
TGTGCCAGCAGCCCAGGGGGCCCTCAGCCCCAGCATTTT
CASSPGGPQPQHF
>NA|TRBJ2-5|TRBV29-1|TRBD2
TGCAGCCTTTATAGCGGGGGGCCGGAGACCCAGTACTTC
CSLYSGGPETQYF
>NA|TRBJ1-6|TRBV6-5|NA
TGTGCCAGCAGTTACGGACTGGGACTGAGGAATTCACCCCTCCACTTT
CASSYGLGLRNSPLHF
>NA|TRBJ2-1|TRBV2|NA
TGTGCCAGCATTTCTCGCTCAGGCTCCTACAATGAGCAGTTCTTC
CASISRSGSYNEQFF
>NA|TRBJ1-3|TRBV6-5|NA
TGTGCCAGCAGTTACGACACAGGCTCTGGAAACACCATATATTTT
CASSYDTGSGNTIYF
>NA|TRBJ1-2|TRBV25-1|NA
TGTGCCAGCAGTGAATATTCCACGACAGGAATTGGCTATGGCTACACCTTC
CASSEYSTTGIGYGYTF
>NA|TRBJ1-2|TRBV6-5|NA
TGTGCCAGCAGTGACAGGTTGCACTATGGCTACACCTTC
CASSDRLHYGYTF
>few|TRBJ1-1|TRBV6-1|NA
TGTGCCAGCAGTCTTCAGGGGTACACTGAAGCTTTCTTT
CASSLQGYTEAFF
>NA|TRBJ2-3|TRBV10-3|TRBD2
TGTGCCATCAGTGTAGGCGGGGGGGCCTTAACGCAGTATTTT
CAISVGGGALTQYF
>NA|TRBJ1-4|TRBV19|TRBD1
TGTGCCAGTAGTAGCGGACAGGGGGCTCTCCCTGAAAAACTGTTTTTT
CASSSGQGALPEKLFF
>NA|TRBJ1-2|TRBV7-2|NA
TGTGCCAGCAGCTTAGTATGGACGGTAGGGGCTGATGGCTACACCTTC
CASSLVWTVGADGYTF
>NA|TRBJ1-1|TRBV5-6|TRBD1
TGTGCCAGCAGCCAGAGACAGGGAGTTTTCGCTGAAGCTTTCTTT
CASSQRQGVFAEAFF
>NA|TRBJ2-3|TRBV5-1|NA
TGCGCCAGCAGCAAGGGGAATTGGACAGCCCTTAGCACAGATACGCAGTATTTT
CASSKGNWTALSTDTQYF
>NA|TRBJ2-5|TRBV7-3|TRBD1
TGTGCCAGCAGCCCGCACCCCGGACAGGGGGGAGAGACCCAGTACTTC
CASSPHPGQGGETQYF
>NA|TRBJ2-3|TRBV2|TRBD2
TGTGCCAGCAGGGAGTTGGCGGGGGGATCGGGAGATACGCAGTATTTT
CASRELAGGSGDTQYF
>NA|TRBJ2-5|TRBV5-4|NA
TGTGCCAGCAGCTTCCCACAGGGATCAGAGACCCAGTACTTC
CASSFPQGSETQYF
>NA|TRBJ1-2|TRBV6-1|NA
TGTGCCAGCTCTCGGACCCCGGACACTTGGGGAGGCTACACCTTC
CASSRTPDTWGGYTF
>NA|TRBJ1-2|TRBV11-2|TRBD1
TGTGCCAGCAGCTTAGTTACAGGGGCGGGCTATGGCTACACCTTC
CASSLVTGAGYGYTF
>NA|TRBJ2-7|TRBV5-1|TRBD2
TGCGCCAGCAGCCGCGGGAGGGGGCTAACCTCCGAGCAGTACTTC
CASSRGRGLTSEQYF
>few|TRBJ1-5|TRBV11-1|NA
TGTGCCAGCAGCTTATCTTCGGGTCAGCCCCAGCATTTT
CASSLSSGQPQHF
>NA|TRBJ1-1|TRBV29-1|TRBD1
TGCAGCTCAACAGGGGTGCTGAACACTGAAGCTTTCTTT
CSSTGVLNTEAFF
>NA|TRBJ1-6|TRBV2|NA
TGTGCCAGCATCCCTAACTATAATTCACCCCTCCACTTT
CASIPNYNSPLHF
>NA|TRBJ2-3|TRBV6-1|NA
TGTGCCAGCAGTGAGAGTTATACGCAGTATTTT
CASSESYTQYF
>NA|TRBJ1-4|TRBV28|NA
TGTGCCAGCAGTAGCGGGGGCCAAACGGAAAAACTGTTTTTT
CASSSGGQTEKLFF
>NA|TRBJ2-2|TRBV5-4|TRBD2
TGTGCCAGCAGCCAGAAGCGGGGGGCAAACACCGGGGAGCTGTTTTTT
CASSQKRGANTGELFF
>NA|TRBJ2-2|TRBV5-6|TRBD1
TGTGCCAGCAGCTTGGGGGTGAGGGGGCGGTCCACCGGGGAGCTGTTTTTT
CASSLGVRGRSTGELFF
>NA|TRBJ2-3|TRBV9|TRBD2
TGTGCCAGCAGCCACGGCAGCGGGGGGTTCCTTAGCACAGATACGCAGTATTTT
CASSHGSGGFLSTDTQYF
>NA|TRBJ1-1|TRBV9|NA
TGTGCCAGCAGCCCCCGGGGTGGGGACACTGAAGCTTTCTTT
CASSPRGGDTEAFF
>NA|TRBJ1-2|TRBV2|TRBD1
TGTGCCAGCAGTGCCGGGACAGGACGGGCTCGGTATGGCTACACCTTC
CASSAGTGRARYGYTF
>NA|TRBJ2-1|TRBV29-1|NA
TGCAGCGTTGAGCTGGGCGAAACCGGCAATGAGCAGTTCTTC
CSVELGETGNEQFF
>once|TRBJ1-2|TRBV27|NA
TGTGCCAGCACCCTTGACAGGTTTGGGAACTATGGCTACACCTTC
CASTLDRFGNYGYTF
>few|TRBJ1-1|TRBV4-2|TRBD1
TGTGCCAGCAGCCAAGCTGTAACAGGGGGGACTGAAGCTTTCTTT
CASSQAVTGGTEAFF
>NA|TRBJ1-1|TRBV7-2|NA
TGTGCCAGCAGCTTACACATCCCGGGAACTGAAGCTTTCTTT
CASSLHIPGTEAFF
>NA|TRBJ2-5|TRBV5-1|TRBD1
TGCGCCAGCAGCTTGGGGGACAGGGGTTGGGAGACCCAGTACTTC
CASSLGDRGWETQYF
>NA|TRBJ1-2|TRBV6-4|TRBD1
TGTGCCAGCAATGATCCTGGCAGGGGGAGCAACTATGGCTACACCTTC
CASNDPGRGSNYGYTF
>NA|TRBJ2-1|TRBV19|TRBD1
TGTGCCAGTAGTGCTTCGGGACAGGGGGCCGGTGAGCAGTTCTTC
CASSASGQGAGEQFF
>NA|TRBJ2-5|TRBV4-3|NA
TGCGCCAGCAGCCAAGATATACAGGGCTTAGAGACCCAGTACTTC
CASSQDIQGLETQYF
>NA|TRBJ1-1|TRBV27|TRBD1
TGTGCCAGCAGTCCGATAACCGGGACAGGGGGCTCTGAAGCTTTCTTT
CASSPITGTGGSEAFF
>NA|TRBJ1-1|TRBV18|NA
TGTGCCAGCTCACCGCTTGACAGTAACACTGAAGCTTTCTTT
CASSPLDSNTEAFF
>NA|TRBJ1-6|TRBV9|TRBD1
TGTGCCAGCAGCGTAGATGCGGGGACAGGGTACTCACCCCTCCACTTT
CASSVDAGTGYSPLHF
>NA|TRBJ1-2|TRBV7-2|TRBD1
TGTGCCAGCAGCTCGGGACAGGCCCGCTCCTATGGCTACACCTTC
CASSSGQARSYGYTF
>NA|TRBJ1-1|TRBV18|TRBD1
TGTGCCAGCTCACCACCGATTGGACAGGGGGCTACGAACACTGAAGCTTTCTTT
CASSPPIGQGATNTEAFF
>NA|TRBJ1-2|TRBV30|TRBD1
TGTGCCGAGGGAGACAGGGGCCCCTATGGCTACACCTTC
CAEGDRGPYGYTF
>NA|TRBJ1-4|TRBV5-1|NA
TGCGCCAGCAGCTTGGCTTTGGGAGTCGAAAAACTGTTTTTT
CASSLALGVEKLFF
>NA|TRBJ1-4|TRBV7-9|NA
TGTGCCAGCAGCTCCTTGGGGGGGATTGAAAAACTGTTTTTT
CASSSLGGIEKLFF
>NA|TRBJ2-3|TRBV5-1|NA
TGCGCCAGCTTTCTGCAGTGGAGCACAGATACGCAGTATTTT
CASFLQWSTDTQYF